Shown below are 27 T cell receptor beta chains from a single sample sequenced in a study of blood T cells in healthy people across ages. Through a sample-barcoded 5' primer and a J-beta primer mix, a second PCR was run for about 6 to 12 cycles. Via MiXCR, TCRdb re-called the 5' RACE reads, giving one row per CDR3 protein. Here the sample spans approximately 800,000 distinct CDR3 sequences, approximately 25% being singletons. These sequences were also reported in another study, on T cells of mothers and their children.

Sequenced sample: blood. The receptors originated from a boy aged 5 to 17 in good health.

The sample holds a few counts of this clonotype. At one end the junction does not follow the germline gene, possibly because of a read error. The chain couples TRBV5-1 to TRBJ1-1, with D hard to call. Germline V gene lookup returns CDR1 SGHRS and CDR2 YFSETQ. The CDR3 spans 14 residues. The CDR3 loop reads CASSLTHIGTGAFF. In DNA, the CDR3 is TGCGCCAGCAGCTTAACCCACATCGGCACTGGAGCTTTCTTT.

The table lists this clonotype with a few counts. This chain joins TRBV7-6 and TRBJ1-2; 9 bases align to TRBD1. CDR1 is SGHVS, CDR2 FNYEAQ, per germline. This CDR3 comprises 13 residues. The V gene end was trimmed by 3 bases and the J gene end by 7 bases; junction bases not matched to a gene: 3. DNA for the CDR3: TGTGCCAGCAGCTTGGACAGGGGTGGTGGCTACACCTTC. Amino acids: CASSLDRGGGYTF.

A few counts support this clonotype. The rearrangement joins TRBV12-3 or TRBV12-4 to TRBJ2-7; no clear D gene. V was pared by 3 bases and J by 2 bases, with 8 bases between. This CDR3 is built from 13 residues. The CDR3 here is CASSFAETYEQYF. CDR3 DNA sequence: TGTGCCAGCAGTTTTGCGGAAACCTACGAGCAGTACTTC.

This clonotype was observed a single time. V and J are TRBV7-8 and TRBJ1-6; the D gene is possibly TRBD1 (6 bases). Germline lookup yields CDR1 SGHVS and CDR2 FQNEAQ. The CDR3 consists of 14 residues. Trimming removed 6 bases from V and 6 bases from J, with 12 bases in between. The CDR3 spells CASSFRGVNSPLHF. As DNA, the CDR3 is TGTGCCAGCAGTTTCAGGGGAGTTAATTCACCCCTCCACTTT.

The chain carries TRBV6-2 or TRBV6-3 and TRBJ2-7; 12 nucleotides match TRBD2. J was trimmed by 0 bases and V by 6 bases; bases with no gene match: 9. From germline, CDR1 is MNHEY and CDR2 SVGEGT. The CDR3 is 17 amino acids. The CDR3 spells CASSKGTSGPSSYEQYF. The DNA of the CDR3 is TGTGCCAGCAGCAAGGGGACTAGCGGGCCCAGCTCCTACGAGCAGTACTTC.

This clonotype was counted a few times. This chain joins TRBV29-1 and TRBJ2-2; no firm D call. Trimming removed 7 bases at V and 5 bases at J, with 14 bases between. Germline lookup yields CDR1 SQVTM and CDR2 ANQGSEA. CDR3 length equals 13 residues. The CDR3 region is CSALSLLTGELFF. In nucleotides, the CDR3 is TGCAGCGCTCTAAGCCTTTTGACCGGGGAGCTGTTTTTT.

The rearrangement joins TRBV10-3 to TRBJ2-5; possible D gene TRBD1, 7 bases. Trimming stripped 5 bases from V and 5 bases from J, with 15 bases between. This CDR3 region has 14 residues. Looked up from germline, CDR1 is ENHRY and CDR2 is SYGVKD. The CDR3 reads CAISPGGLDETQYF. Written as DNA, the CDR3 is TGTGCCATCAGTCCAGGGGGGTTAGATGAGACCCAGTACTTC.

V usage is TRBV2 and J usage is TRBJ2-2, with D possibly TRBD1 on 6 matching bases. Germline V gene sequence: CDR1 SNHLY, CDR2 FYNNEI. CDR3 size: 15 residues. The V gene lost 6 bases and the J gene lost 3 bases, with 14 bases spanning the gap. The CDR3 is CASRTGLGDTGELFF. The CDR3 DNA reads TGTGCCAGCAGGACAGGCCTTGGGGACACCGGGGAGCTGTTTTTT.

This clonotype has just a few counts. This sequence joins TRBV15 and TRBJ2-3; D possibly corresponds to TRBD1 (5 bases). The length of the CDR3 is 16 residues. Germline V CDR1 and CDR2: LNHNV, YYDKDF (reference sequence). Trimming removed 1 base at V and 3 bases at J, with 14 bases between. Here the CDR3 DNA reads TGTGCCACCAGCAGAGGGGGCGAGCTGGGGACAGATACGCAGTATTTT. It specifies CATSRGGELGTDTQYF.

This clonotype came up a few times. The chain couples TRBV3-1 to TRBJ2-5; TRBD2 is a possible D gene (6 bases). The J call is uncertain, as TRBJ2-7 better fits the DNA end. Germline CDR1 and CDR2: LGHDT and YNNKEL (reference sequence). The CDR3 is 14 residues long. The CDR3 protein is CASSQETGRYEQYF. DNA for the CDR3: TGTGCCAGCAGCCAAGAAACGGGGAGGTACGAGCAGTACTTC.

This clonotype was recorded a few times. The V call is TRBV12-3 or TRBV12-4, the J call TRBJ2-1; a possible D gene is TRBD1 (5 bases). V lost 7 bases, J lost 0 bases, and 13 bases lay in between. The CDR3 is 15 amino acids. Here the CDR3 reads CASTSVDSSYNEQFF. Written as DNA, the CDR3 is TGTGCCAGCACCTCGGTCGACAGCTCCTACAATGAGCAGTTCTTC.

The chain joins TRBV5-1 to TRBJ2-7; 7 nucleotides agree with TRBD2. V shed 0 bases and J 2 bases; nucleotides not matched to a gene: 8. The CDR3 contains 16 residues. Per germline, CDR1 SGHRS and CDR2 YFSETQ. The CDR3 reads CASSLASGGVTYEQYF. The CDR3 coding sequence is TGCGCCAGCAGCTTGGCCTCGGGGGGAGTCACCTACGAGCAGTACTTC.

This clonotype was counted a few times. The V call is TRBV29-1, the J call TRBJ2-1; a possible D gene is TRBD2 (5 bases). The J call is uncertain, as TRBJ2-5 better fits the DNA end. Germline V gene data show CDR1 as SQVTM and CDR2 as ANQGSEA. This CDR3 comprises 12 residues. The CDR3 spells CSVGTGRETQYF. The CDR3 nucleotides are TGCAGCGTTGGGACGGGGAGAGAGACCCAGTACTTC.

This clonotype was seen more than once but under ten times. The chain couples TRBV20-1 to TRBJ1-1, with D perhaps matching TRBD1 (5 bases). V lost 2 bases and J 1 base, leaving 11 bases between the germline ends. The length of the CDR3 is 14 residues. CDR1 and CDR2 (germline): DFQATT, SNEGSKA (reference sequence). The CDR3 DNA sequence: TGCAGTGCTAGAAAAGGAGGGGCGAACACTGAAGCTTTCTTT. It specifies CSARKGGANTEAFF.

This chain links TRBV27 with TRBJ2-3; 7 bases align to TRBD2. The length of the CDR3 is 15 residues. Germline CDR1 MNHEY, CDR2 SMNVEV (reference sequence). With 4 bases clipped from V and 2 bases from J, the junction kept 6 bases outside the gene matches. CDR3 protein: CASSWEGRITDTQYF. CDR3 coding DNA: TGTGCCAGCAGTTGGGAGGGGAGAATCACAGATACGCAGTATTTT.

This clonotype appeared a few times. V usage is TRBV27 and J usage is TRBJ1-6; perhaps TRBD1 as D (6 bases). The CDR3 extends over 14 amino acids. V lost 6 bases and J 8 bases, leaving 14 bases between the germline ends. Germline V gene sequence: CDR1 MNHEY, CDR2 SMNVEV (reference sequence). The CDR3 DNA sequence: TGTGCCAGCAGCAACAGGGTGGGCTATTCACCCCTCCACTTT. This encodes CASSNRVGYSPLHF.

V gene TRBV5-1 combines with J gene TRBJ2-4, with 7 bases lining up with TRBD2. Per the germline V gene, CDR1 is SGHRS and CDR2 is YFSETQ. CDR3 length equals 16 residues. J lost 10 bases, V lost 0 bases, and 13 bases had no gene match. The CDR3 is CASSLVLPAGAGIQYF. The CDR3 coding sequence is TGCGCCAGCAGCTTGGTCTTACCCGCGGGAGCGGGGATTCAGTACTTC.

The rearrangement uses TRBV30 and TRBJ1-1; D gene uncertain. Germline values: CDR1 GTSNPN, CDR2 SVGIG (reference sequence). V lost 1 base to trimming and J lost 0 bases, with 12 bases between them. CDR3 size: 15 residues. This CDR3 reads CAWSETMDLNTEAFF. The CDR3, as DNA: TGTGCCTGGAGTGAAACCATGGACCTGAACACTGAAGCTTTCTTT.

This rearrangement joins TRBV18 to TRBJ2-7; D is ambiguous. The CDR3 spans 15 residues. Germline assignment: CDR1 KGHSH and CDR2 LQKENI. The V end was cut by 3 bases, the J end by 3 bases, with 15 bases between. The CDR3 here is CASSPGEGQSYEQYF. The CDR3 DNA sequence: TGTGCCAGCTCACCTGGCGAAGGGCAGAGCTACGAGCAGTACTTC.

This clonotype was counted only a few times. The J gene is TRBJ2-5, the V gene TRBV29-1; TRBD1 agrees at 10 bases. Germline loops: CDR1 SQVTM, CDR2 ANQGSEA. The CDR3 loop spans 14 amino acids. Trimming cost V 8 bases and J 5 bases; bases outside gene matches: 11. For the CDR3, the DNA is TGCAGCACGTTAGACAGGGGGCATTTGGAGACCCAGTACTTC. Translation gives CSTLDRGHLETQYF.

This clonotype was counted a single time. The chain uses TRBV7-9 and TRBJ1-3; D gene uncertain. V was clipped by 2 bases and J by 0 bases, with 17 bases between them. Germline-derived CDR1 and CDR2 are SEHNR and FQNEAQ (reference sequence). This CDR3 comprises 18 residues. In nucleotides, the CDR3 is TGTGCCAGCAGCTTACAGCCCTTAGGCGGAAGCTCTGGAAACACCATATATTTT. Translated, it gives CASSLQPLGGSSGNTIYF.

The rearrangement joins TRBV12-3 or TRBV12-4 to TRBJ2-5, with D perhaps being TRBD1 or TRBD2 (5 bases each). V was cut by 3 bases and J by 3 bases, with 11 bases left in between. The CDR3 totals 14 residues. CDR3 bases: TGTGCCAGCAGTTTGCTGTTGGGGGAAGAGACCCAGTACTTC. Translating gives CASSLLLGEETQYF.

This clonotype was observed a handful of times. The chain employs TRBV5-1 and TRBJ2-5; maybe TRBD2 (5 bases). V shed 2 bases and J shed 5 bases, with 10 bases lying between them. The CDR3 totals 13 residues. Germline values: CDR1 SGHRS, CDR2 YFSETQ. For the CDR3, the DNA is TGCGCCAGCAGCTTTCGGGGTATGGAGACCCAGTACTTC. This sequence encodes CASSFRGMETQYF.

This clonotype occurred a few times. The J gene is TRBJ2-6, the V gene TRBV4-1; D gene unclear. The germline gives CDR1 MGHRA, CDR2 YSYEKL. The V gene lost 5 bases and the J gene lost 1 base, with 15 bases spanning the gap. The CDR3 is made up of 17 amino acids. The CDR3 DNA reads TGCGCCAGCAGCAAGAATTCAAGGAGTTCTGGGGCCAACGTCCTGACTTTC. Protein product: CASSKNSRSSGANVLTF.

This clonotype has a handful of counts. This rearrangement joins TRBV3-1 to TRBJ2-7; the match to TRBD2 covers 7 bases. The V gene's germline CDR1 is LGHDT and CDR2 YNNKEL (reference sequence). V lost 4 bases and J lost 2; bases outside the gene matches: 8. The length of the CDR3 is 15 residues. Here the CDR3 DNA reads TGTGCCAGCAGCCGAAGTACTAGCGCAGCCTACGAGCAGTACTTC. Amino acids: CASSRSTSAAYEQYF.

This clonotype has just a few counts. This chain uses TRBV29-1 with TRBJ1-2, with 10 nucleotides matching TRBD1. The ends lost 4 bases at V and 0 bases at J; junction bases unmatched: 2. The CDR3 spans 14 residues. In germline, CDR1 is SQVTM, CDR2 ANQGSEA. The CDR3 reads CSVVDRGTNYGYTF. Here the CDR3 DNA reads TGCAGCGTTGTGGACAGGGGGACTAACTATGGCTACACCTTC.

The V and J genes are TRBV11-1 and TRBJ1-4; no firm D call. Trimming took off 3 bases at V and 8 bases at J, with 10 bases between the two ends. CDR1 SGHAT and CDR2 FQDESV come from the germline V gene (reference sequence). The CDR3 contains 13 residues. DNA of the CDR3: TGTGCCAGCAGCTTCATGGACGGGGAAAAACTGTTTTTT. Encoded protein: CASSFMDGEKLFF.